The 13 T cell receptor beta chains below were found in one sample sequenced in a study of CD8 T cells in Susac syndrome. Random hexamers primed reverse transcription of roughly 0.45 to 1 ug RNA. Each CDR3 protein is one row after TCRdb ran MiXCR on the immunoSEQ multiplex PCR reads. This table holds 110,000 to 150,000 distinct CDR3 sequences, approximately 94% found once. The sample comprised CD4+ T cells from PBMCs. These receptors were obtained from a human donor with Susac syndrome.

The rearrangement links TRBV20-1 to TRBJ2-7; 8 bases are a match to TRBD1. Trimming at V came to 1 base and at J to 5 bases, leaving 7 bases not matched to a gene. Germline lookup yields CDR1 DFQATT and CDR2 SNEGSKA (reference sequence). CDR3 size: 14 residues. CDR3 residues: CSARARGHNDEQYF. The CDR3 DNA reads TGCAGTGCTAGAGCCAGGGGGCACAACGACGAGCAGTACTTC.

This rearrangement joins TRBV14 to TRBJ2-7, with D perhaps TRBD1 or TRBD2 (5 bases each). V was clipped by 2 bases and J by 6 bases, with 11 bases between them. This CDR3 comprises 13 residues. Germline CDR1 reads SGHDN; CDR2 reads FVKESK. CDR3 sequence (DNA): TGTGCCAGCAGCCAATTGGGGACGGTCGAGCAGTACTTC. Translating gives CASSQLGTVEQYF.

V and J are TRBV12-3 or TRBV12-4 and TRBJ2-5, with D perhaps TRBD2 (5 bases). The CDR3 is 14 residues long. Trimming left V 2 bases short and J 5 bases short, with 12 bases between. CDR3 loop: CASSLRAGRETQYF. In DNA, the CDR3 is TGTGCCAGCAGTTTACGGGCGGGTAGGGAGACCCAGTACTTC.

The CDR3 coding sequence is TGTGCCAGCTCACCATCGGAGGGCCCCTACGAGCAGTACTTC. It is translated as CASSPSEGPYEQYF. The chain has TRBV18 and TRBJ2-7; weak D call: TRBD2 (6 bases). The CDR3 has 14 amino acids. V dropped 2 bases and J dropped 2 bases, with 10 bases sitting between them. Germline V gene lookup returns CDR1 KGHSH and CDR2 LQKENI.

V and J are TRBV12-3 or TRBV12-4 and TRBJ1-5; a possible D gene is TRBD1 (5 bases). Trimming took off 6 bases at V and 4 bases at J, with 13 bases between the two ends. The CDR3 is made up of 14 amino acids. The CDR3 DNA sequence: TGTGCCAGCAGGCGGGGGACTGCGAATCAGCCCCAGCATTTT. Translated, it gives CASRRGTANQPQHF.

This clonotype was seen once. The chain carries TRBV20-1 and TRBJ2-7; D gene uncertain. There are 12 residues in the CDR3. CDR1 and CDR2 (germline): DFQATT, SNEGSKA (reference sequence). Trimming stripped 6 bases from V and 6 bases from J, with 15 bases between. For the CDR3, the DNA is TGCAGTGCAGGCACAGCCGACGGCGAGCAGTACTTC. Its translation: CSAGTADGEQYF.

CDR3: CSASTGDGNTIYF. In DNA form, the CDR3 reads TGCAGCGCATCGACAGGGGATGGAAACACCATATATTTT. The chain uses TRBV29-1 and TRBJ1-3; 8 positions agree with TRBD1. CDR1 is SQVTM and CDR2 is ANQGSEA in the germline V gene. Trimming at V came to 7 bases and at J to 3 bases, leaving 5 bases not matched to a gene. The CDR3 runs 13 residues.

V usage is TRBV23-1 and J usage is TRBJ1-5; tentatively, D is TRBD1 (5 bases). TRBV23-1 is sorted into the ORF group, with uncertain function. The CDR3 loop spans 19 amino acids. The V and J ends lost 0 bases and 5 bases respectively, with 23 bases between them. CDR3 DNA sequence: TGCGCCAGCAGTCAATCGCCAGGCCGGGGGGAAAAATATTATCAGCCCCAGCATTTT. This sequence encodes CASSQSPGRGEKYYQPQHF.

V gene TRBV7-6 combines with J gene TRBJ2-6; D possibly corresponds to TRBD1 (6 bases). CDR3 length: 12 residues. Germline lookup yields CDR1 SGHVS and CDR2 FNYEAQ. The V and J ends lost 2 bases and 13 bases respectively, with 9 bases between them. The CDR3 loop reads CASSLQGFVLTF. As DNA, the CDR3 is TGTGCCAGCAGCTTACAGGGGTTTGTCCTGACTTTC.

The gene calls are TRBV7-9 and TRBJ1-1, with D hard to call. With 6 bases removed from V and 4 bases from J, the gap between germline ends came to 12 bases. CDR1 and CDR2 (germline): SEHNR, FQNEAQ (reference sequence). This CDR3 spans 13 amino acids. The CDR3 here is CASRHKGTTEAFF. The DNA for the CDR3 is TGTGCCAGCAGACACAAGGGAACCACTGAAGCTTTCTTT.

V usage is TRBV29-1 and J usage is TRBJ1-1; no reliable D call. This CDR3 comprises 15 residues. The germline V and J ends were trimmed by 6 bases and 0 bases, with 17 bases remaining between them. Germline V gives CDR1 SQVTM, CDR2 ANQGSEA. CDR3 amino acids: CSVLGHKFLNTEAFF. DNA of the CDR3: TGCAGCGTGTTGGGCCACAAATTCCTGAACACTGAAGCTTTCTTT.

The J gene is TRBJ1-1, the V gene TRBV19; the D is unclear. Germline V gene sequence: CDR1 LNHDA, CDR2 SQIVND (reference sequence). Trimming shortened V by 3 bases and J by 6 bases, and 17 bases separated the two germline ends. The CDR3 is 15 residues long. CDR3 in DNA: TGTGCCAGTAGTATTAAGAGAACCGGAACCTCTGAAGCTTTCTTT. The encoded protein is CASSIKRTGTSEAFF.

The CDR3 region is CASSRRGTDEKLFF. CDR3 coding DNA: TGTGCCAGCTCACGCCGGGGGACAGATGAAAAACTGTTTTTT. The V gene is TRBV18, the J gene TRBJ1-4, with TRBD1 matching 7 bases. This CDR3 region has 14 residues. Trimming at V came to 4 bases and at J to 6 bases, leaving 5 bases not matched to a gene. Germline values: CDR1 KGHSH, CDR2 LQKENI.